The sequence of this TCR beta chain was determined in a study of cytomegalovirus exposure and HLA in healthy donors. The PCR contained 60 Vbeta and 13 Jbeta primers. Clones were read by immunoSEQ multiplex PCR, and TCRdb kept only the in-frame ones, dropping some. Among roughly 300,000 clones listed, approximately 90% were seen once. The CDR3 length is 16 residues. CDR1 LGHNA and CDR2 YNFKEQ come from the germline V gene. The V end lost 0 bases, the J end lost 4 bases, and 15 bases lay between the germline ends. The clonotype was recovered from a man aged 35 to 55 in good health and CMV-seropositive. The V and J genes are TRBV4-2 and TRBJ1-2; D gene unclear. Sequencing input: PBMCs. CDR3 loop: CASSQEKVNWAYGYTF. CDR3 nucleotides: TGTGCCAGCAGCCAAGAGAAGGTCAATTGGGCCTATGGCTACACCTTC.